The clone carrying this T cell receptor beta chain was counted ten times or more. Library preparation (for TCRbeta) was performed with unique molecular identifiers. TCRdb reanalysed the PCR reads using MiXCR and keeps one entry per CDR3 protein. Altogether approximately 250,000 distinct CDR3 sequences are present, over 9.5% being singletons, with the ten largest covering about 4.9%. The data derive from a study of T-cell reconstitution after alpha-beta-depleted transplantation in children. The V gene's germline CDR1 is SGHDT and CDR2 YYEEEE. The CDR3 covers 17 residues. V lost 4 bases, J lost 6 bases, and 16 bases stayed unmatched.

The clonotype originates from a human donor who donated a stem cell graft to a child with SCID. This rearrangement joins TRBV5-6 to TRBJ2-1; 7 nucleotides agree with TRBD1. Sequencing was performed on PBMCs from the stem cell graft donor, taken from the stem cell graft. The DNA for the CDR3 is TGTGCCAGCAGCCCCTTACGTGGCAGGGGGAATACCAATGAGCAGTTCTTC. The encoded protein is CASSPLRGRGNTNEQFF.